Listed here is a single T cell receptor (beta chain). These data are taken from a study of blood T cell repertoires in COVID-19. Whole-study context: The United States, Italy and Spain provided the acute and convalescent COVID-19 samples.

In the original workflow: By means of reference gene primer amplification, nucleated cell counts were estimated. Clones were sequenced by immunoSEQ multiplex PCR, and TCRdb holds only the in-frame ones, with some missing. V, J and clone size derive from that table, while D and trimming were established from the DNA sequence. This table holds roughly 230,000 clones, under 90% found once. Trimming stripped 1 base from V and 2 bases from J, with 7 bases between. This CDR3 is 14 amino acids long. The germline V gene encodes CDR1 SGHRS and CDR2 YFSETQ. The sequenced sample consisted of peripheral blood. The receptor's source is a woman of 80 years or more with acute or convalescent COVID-19. This chain uses TRBV5-1 with TRBJ1-3; D may be TRBD1 (5 bases). CDR3 in amino acids: CASSLPGAGNTIYF. The CDR3 coding sequence is TGCGCCAGCAGCTTGCCGGGGGCTGGAAACACCATATATTTT.